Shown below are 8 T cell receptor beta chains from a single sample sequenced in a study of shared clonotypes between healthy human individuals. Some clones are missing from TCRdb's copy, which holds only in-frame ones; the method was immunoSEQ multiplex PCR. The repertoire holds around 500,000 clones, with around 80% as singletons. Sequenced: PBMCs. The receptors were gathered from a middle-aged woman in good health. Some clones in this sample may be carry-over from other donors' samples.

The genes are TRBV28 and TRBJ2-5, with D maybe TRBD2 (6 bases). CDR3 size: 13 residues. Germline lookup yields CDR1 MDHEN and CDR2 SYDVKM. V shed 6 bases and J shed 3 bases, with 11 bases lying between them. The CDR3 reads CASSTPGEETQYF. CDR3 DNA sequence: TGTGCCAGCAGCACACCGGGAGAAGAGACCCAGTACTTC.

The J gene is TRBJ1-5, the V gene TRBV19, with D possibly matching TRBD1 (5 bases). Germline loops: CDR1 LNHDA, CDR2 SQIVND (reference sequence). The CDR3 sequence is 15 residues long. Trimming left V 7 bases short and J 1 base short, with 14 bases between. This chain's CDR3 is CASKGATRSNQPQHF. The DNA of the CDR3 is TGTGCCAGTAAAGGGGCCACCCGGAGCAATCAGCCCCAGCATTTT.

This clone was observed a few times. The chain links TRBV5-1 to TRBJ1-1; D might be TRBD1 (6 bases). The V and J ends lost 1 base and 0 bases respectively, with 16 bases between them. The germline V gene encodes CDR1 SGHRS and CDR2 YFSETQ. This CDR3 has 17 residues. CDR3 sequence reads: CASSLTGSGIMNTEAFF. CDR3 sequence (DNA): TGCGCCAGCAGCTTGACAGGGTCGGGAATCATGAACACTGAAGCTTTCTTT.

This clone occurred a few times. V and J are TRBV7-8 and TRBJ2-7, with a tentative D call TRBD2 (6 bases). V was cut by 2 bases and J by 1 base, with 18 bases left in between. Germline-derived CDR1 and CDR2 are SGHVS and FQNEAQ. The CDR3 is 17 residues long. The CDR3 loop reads CASSLRAGGLFSYEQYF. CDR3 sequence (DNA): TGTGCCAGCAGCTTAAGAGCGGGCGGCCTTTTTTCCTACGAGCAGTACTTC.

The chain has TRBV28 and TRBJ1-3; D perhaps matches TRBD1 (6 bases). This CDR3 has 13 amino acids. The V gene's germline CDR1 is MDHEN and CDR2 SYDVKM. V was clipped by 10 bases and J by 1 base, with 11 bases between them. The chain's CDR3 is CAIGGGSGNTIYF. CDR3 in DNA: TGTGCCATTGGAGGGGGGTCTGGAAACACCATATATTTT.

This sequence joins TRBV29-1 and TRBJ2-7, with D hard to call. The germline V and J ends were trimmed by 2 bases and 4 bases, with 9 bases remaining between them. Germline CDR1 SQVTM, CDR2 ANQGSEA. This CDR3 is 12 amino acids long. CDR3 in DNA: TGCAGCGTTGAAATCTGGGGATACGAGCAGTACTTC. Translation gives CSVEIWGYEQYF.

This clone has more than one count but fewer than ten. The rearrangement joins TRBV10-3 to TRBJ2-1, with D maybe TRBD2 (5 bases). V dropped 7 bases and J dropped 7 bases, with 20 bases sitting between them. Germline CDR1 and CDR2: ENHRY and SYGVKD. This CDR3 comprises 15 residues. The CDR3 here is CAINRAAATSNEQFF. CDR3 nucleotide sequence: TGTGCCATCAATAGAGCGGCGGCCACCTCGAATGAGCAGTTCTTC.

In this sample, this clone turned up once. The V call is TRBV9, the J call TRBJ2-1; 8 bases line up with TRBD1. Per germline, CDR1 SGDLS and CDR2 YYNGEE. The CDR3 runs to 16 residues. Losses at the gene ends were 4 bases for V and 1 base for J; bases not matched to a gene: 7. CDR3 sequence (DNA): TGTGCCAGCAGCCACCCACAGGGGGTGTCCTACAATGAGCAGTTCTTC. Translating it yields CASSHPQGVSYNEQFF.